This TCR beta chain was obtained from a study of OX40 agonist ivuxolimab in advanced cancers. Overall study results and limits: CD8+ T cells showed, on average, more clonal expansion than CD4+ cells. Antigen specificity was not determined for the expanded peripheral T cells.

Of note for this clone: Its antigen remains unknown.

Any history of autoimmune disease or systemic immunosuppression disqualified patients. The table came from immunoSEQ multiplex PCR; TCRdb's copy has only in-frame clones and leaves some out. This repertoire shows fewer than 85,000 clones, roughly 85% found once; its top ten account for 1.5% to 2%. The sample here was CD4+ or CD8+ T cells sorted from blood, taken in a trial of the OX40 agonist ivuxolimab. The sequence was collected from an adult with an advanced solid tumor such as melanoma, head and neck, liver or kidney cancer.

The CDR3 protein is CASRIYEQYF. For the CDR3, the DNA is TGTGCCAGTCGCATCTACGAGCAGTACTTC. J is TRBJ2-7 and V is TRBV6-9, with D uncertain. The CDR3 is 10 residues long. CDR1 is MNHGY, CDR2 SVAAGI, per germline. Trimming cost V 9 bases and J 3 bases, with 6 bases left between them.